The 24 T cell receptor beta chains below were found in one sample sequenced in a study of T cell responses to AZD1222 COVID-19 vaccine. TCRdb's copy holds only in-frame clones and misses some; the assay was immunoSEQ multiplex PCR. Of about 89,000 clones in the sample, 85% to 90% were seen once. Sequenced here: peripheral blood, sampled 28 days after the second AZD1222 dose. The source is an adult who received the AZD1222 COVID-19 vaccine.

The rearrangement links TRBV6-5 to TRBJ2-4; possibly TRBD2 for D (6 bases). Trimming removed 10 bases from V and 8 bases from J, with 15 bases in between. There are 12 residues in the CDR3. Germline assignment: CDR1 MNHEY and CDR2 SVGAGI. The chain's CDR3 is CATRVEGDIQYF. The CDR3 DNA reads as TGTGCCACCCGTGTGGAGGGAGACATTCAGTACTTC.

In its sample, this clone was seen a few times. The gene calls are TRBV19 and TRBJ2-7; 12 bases line up with TRBD2. The CDR3 has 15 amino acids. With V trimmed by 3 bases and J by 2 bases, 2 bases remained unmatched. In germline, CDR1 is LNHDA, CDR2 SQIVND (reference sequence). CDR3 in DNA: TGTGCCAGTAGTATTGGACTAGCGGGGCCCTACGAGCAGTACTTC. As protein: CASSIGLAGPYEQYF.

This clone has a handful of counts. The chain is built from TRBV6-4 and TRBJ1-5; no clear D gene. Germline V gene sequence: CDR1 MRHNA, CDR2 SNTAGT. The CDR3 length is 14 residues. V was shortened by 4 bases and J by 2 bases, with 9 bases between the two germline ends. CDR3 in DNA: TGTGCCAGCAGTGCCTCCGGGGGCAATCAGCCCCAGCATTTT. Translated, it gives CASSASGGNQPQHF.

The chain has TRBV2 and TRBJ1-5, with a possible D match to TRBD1 (5 bases). The CDR3 is made up of 14 amino acids. Trimming removed 3 bases from V and 1 base from J, with 7 bases in between. Germline V gene sequence: CDR1 SNHLY, CDR2 FYNNEI. CDR3 sequence reads: CASSDRASNQPQHF. CDR3 nucleotides: TGTGCCAGCAGTGACAGGGCCAGCAATCAGCCCCAGCATTTT.

The gene calls are TRBV5-1 and TRBJ1-2; D is unclear. The V and J ends lost 3 bases and 0 bases respectively, with 21 bases between them. CDR3 length: 18 amino acids. Germline values: CDR1 SGHRS, CDR2 YFSETQ. The CDR3 region has the DNA TGCGCCAGCAGCTCCTCCGGGCCTGCCCTCCCCTCTAACTATGGCTACACCTTC. This encodes CASSSSGPALPSNYGYTF.

The chain couples TRBV12-3 or TRBV12-4 to TRBJ2-7; perhaps D is TRBD1 or TRBD2 (6 bases each). V shed 5 bases and J shed 3 bases, with 11 bases lying between them. This CDR3 comprises 13 residues. The CDR3 here is CASSEQGLYEQYF. The CDR3 DNA reads as TGTGCCAGCAGTGAACAGGGACTCTACGAGCAGTACTTC.

The rearrangement uses TRBV6-5 and TRBJ1-4; D remains ambiguous. This CDR3 has 13 amino acids. The germline V gene has CDR1 MNHEY and CDR2 SVGAGI. V lost 2 bases, J lost 8 bases, and 9 bases lay in between. The CDR3 is CASSYRVEEKLFF. CDR3 coding DNA: TGTGCCAGCAGTTACAGGGTAGAGGAAAAACTGTTTTTT.

The V call is TRBV9, the J call TRBJ2-7, with D unclear. From germline, CDR1 is SGDLS and CDR2 YYNGEE. V was pared by 1 base and J by 2 bases, with 7 bases between. CDR3 size: 13 residues. The CDR3 here is CASSVWEAYEQYF. The CDR3 DNA reads as TGTGCCAGCAGCGTATGGGAAGCCTACGAGCAGTACTTC.

This sequence joins TRBV5-5 and TRBJ1-4; unclear D gene. Trimming removed 0 bases from V and 8 bases from J, with 5 bases in between. Germline V gene lookup returns CDR1 SGHKS and CDR2 YYEKEE (reference sequence). The CDR3 sequence is 12 residues long. In nucleotides, the CDR3 is TGTGCCAGCAGCTTGGTCAGGGAAAAACTGTTTTTT. Its protein is CASSLVREKLFF.

V is TRBV5-1 and J is TRBJ1-3; tentative D call: TRBD1 (5 bases). This CDR3 is 17 amino acids long. V lost 3 bases and J lost 4, with 20 bases in between. CDR1 and CDR2 from the germline V gene are SGHRS and YFSETQ. This CDR3 is CASSWRGQQGSGNTIYF. The CDR3 DNA sequence: TGCGCCAGCAGCTGGAGGGGTCAGCAGGGATCAGGAAACACCATATATTTT.

The chain carries TRBV1 and TRBJ2-1; the table's D call, TRBD2, was not checked against the DNA. TRBV1 is a known pseudogene. This CDR3 has 15 amino acids. DNA of the CDR3: TGCACCAGCAGCCAAGTCCCTAGCGGGAGGGATGAGCAGTTCTTC. Encoded protein: CTSSQVPSGRDEQFF.

The chain links TRBV19 to TRBJ1-5; 7 bases are a match to TRBD1. The V gene's germline CDR1 is LNHDA and CDR2 SQIVND (reference sequence). Trimming removed 4 bases from V and 3 bases from J; junction bases left unmatched: 3. The CDR3 length is 14 residues. The CDR3 is CASSNQGDNQPQHF. CDR3 nucleotide sequence: TGTGCCAGTAGTAACCAGGGGGACAATCAGCCCCAGCATTTT.

CDR3 bases: TGCAGCGCGGGACAGGGTACCTACGAGCAGTACTTC. It translates to CSAGQGTYEQYF. V gene TRBV29-1 combines with J gene TRBJ2-7; 9 positions match TRBD1. The CDR3 has 12 amino acids. The V segment lost 7 bases and the J segment 2 bases; nucleotides outside the gene matches: 3. Germline lookup yields CDR1 SQVTM and CDR2 ANQGSEA.

This rearrangement joins TRBV6-5 to TRBJ1-4; D might be TRBD1 (6 bases). Germline V gene lookup returns CDR1 MNHEY and CDR2 SVGAGI. The CDR3 is 15 amino acids. Trimming removed 5 bases from V and 7 bases from J, with 17 bases in between. CDR3 region: CASSSSGGVGEKLFF. For the CDR3, the DNA is TGTGCCAGCAGTAGCTCGGGGGGCGTGGGTGAAAAACTGTTTTTT.

The chain links TRBV6-5 to TRBJ2-1, with 11 nucleotides matching TRBD2. From germline, CDR1 is MNHEY and CDR2 SVGAGI. V dropped 11 bases and J dropped 8; count of bases not matched to a gene: 14. The CDR3 covers 15 residues. CDR3 amino acids: CAAVSWVAGGYEQFF. CDR3 bases: TGTGCCGCAGTATCCTGGGTAGCGGGAGGGTATGAGCAGTTCTTC.

The chain joins TRBV5-1 to TRBJ2-1; TRBD2 agrees at 9 bases. The CDR3 length is 15 residues. The germline V gene encodes CDR1 SGHRS and CDR2 YFSETQ. V was clipped by 0 bases and J by 6 bases; unmatched bases: 4. CDR3: CASSLVSSGANEQFF. The CDR3 region has the DNA TGCGCCAGCAGCTTGGTTTCTAGCGGGGCCAATGAGCAGTTCTTC.

V usage is TRBV7-3 and J usage is TRBJ2-5, with 7 nucleotides matching TRBD1. The CDR3 is 18 amino acids. CDR1 and CDR2 (germline): SGHTA, FQGTGA. J lost 7 bases, V lost 5 bases, and 22 bases had no gene match. This CDR3 reads CASSPLGPIKGARGTQYF. CDR3 sequence (DNA): TGTGCCAGCAGCCCACTGGGGCCGATAAAGGGGGCAAGGGGGACCCAGTACTTC.

The V call is TRBV6-5, the J call TRBJ2-7; 8 bases fit TRBD1. This CDR3 contains 15 residues. The V and J ends lost 7 bases and 0 bases, in that order; junction bases with no gene match: 8. The germline V gene encodes CDR1 MNHEY and CDR2 SVGAGI. DNA of the CDR3: TGTGCCAGCATTTCAGGGGGCGCGGGCTCCTACGAGCAGTACTTC. Encoded protein: CASISGGAGSYEQYF.

This clone has just a few counts. The rearrangement joins TRBV28 to TRBJ1-2, with D possibly being TRBD1 (6 bases). Trimming took 2 bases from V and 4 from J, leaving 8 bases between them. The CDR3 consists of 13 residues. In germline, CDR1 is MDHEN, CDR2 SYDVKM. The CDR3 DNA reads as TGTGCCAGCAGTTTAGGGGGGGCCTATGGCTACACCTTC. Translation gives CASSLGGAYGYTF.

This rearrangement joins TRBV2 to TRBJ1-6, with 9 bases fitting TRBD1. CDR1 is SNHLY and CDR2 is FYNNEI in the germline V gene. The CDR3 covers 15 residues. The ends lost 6 bases at V and 6 bases at J; junction bases unmatched: 6. The CDR3 spells CASSRQGVSNSPLHF. The CDR3 DNA is TGTGCCAGCAGCCGACAGGGGGTTAGTAATTCACCCCTCCACTTT.

J is TRBJ1-1 and V is TRBV7-9; unclear D gene. CDR3 length: 13 amino acids. Trimming removed 2 bases from V and 5 bases from J, with 9 bases in between. Germline values: CDR1 SEHNR, CDR2 FQNEAQ (reference sequence). CDR3 sequence (DNA): TGTGCCAGCAGCTTATCCCAGCTTACTGAAGCTTTCTTT. Protein product: CASSLSQLTEAFF.

The chain combines TRBV27 with TRBJ1-5, with TRBD1 matching 9 bases. Germline lookup yields CDR1 MNHEY and CDR2 SMNVEV (reference sequence). This CDR3 spans 15 amino acids. V shed 0 bases and J 7 bases; nucleotides not matched to a gene: 4. The CDR3 coding sequence is TGTGCCAGCAGTTTATCCGGGACAGGGAGACAGCCCCAGCATTTT. Its translation: CASSLSGTGRQPQHF.

The CDR3 coding sequence is TGTGCCAGCAGTGAAAATCCGGGGACAGCCATTTATGGCTACACCTTC. Its translation: CASSENPGTAIYGYTF. The V gene is TRBV2, the J gene TRBJ1-2; TRBD1 matches at 7 bases. CDR1 is SNHLY and CDR2 is FYNNEI in the germline V gene. V shed 2 bases, J shed 5 bases, and the junction held 11 bases outside the gene matches. This CDR3 has 16 amino acids.

The V call is TRBV11-2, the J call TRBJ2-3, with 8 bases identical to TRBD1. This CDR3 has 16 amino acids. Trimming at V came to 3 bases and at J to 6 bases, leaving 11 bases not matched to a gene. From germline, CDR1 is SGHAT and CDR2 FQNNGV. CDR3 bases: TGTGCCAGCAGCTTTGGGTTCAGGGGGCGCGGGGATACGCAGTATTTT. Translated: CASSFGFRGRGDTQYF.